Below are 16 T cell receptor beta chains sequenced from a single sample in a study of blood T cell repertoires in COVID-19. TCRdb keeps only in-frame clones here, not all; method: immunoSEQ multiplex PCR. The sample holds 210,000 or so clones, around 90% seen once. The sample consisted of PBMCs or T cells enriched from blood (not recorded which). The receptors shown here come from a woman aged 30 to 39 who had been exposed to COVID-19.

The chain uses TRBV2 and TRBJ2-1; TRBD2 matches at 11 bases. The CDR3 is 15 residues long. Looked up from germline, CDR1 is SNHLY and CDR2 is FYNNEI. J gave up 10 bases and V 4 bases, and 9 bases lay outside the gene matches. The CDR3 coding sequence is TGTGCCAGCAGTGTACTAGCGGGAGAAACAGGGGAGCAGTTCTTC. Protein sequence: CASSVLAGETGEQFF.

The chain combines TRBV18 with TRBJ2-5; TRBD1 might be the D (6 bases). The germline CDR1 and CDR2 sequences are KGHSH and LQKENI. The V gene lost 0 bases and the J gene lost 5 bases, with 16 bases spanning the gap. The CDR3 runs 16 residues. CDR3 nucleotide sequence: TGTGCCAGCTCACCACCAACTTACAGGGATCAGGAGACCCAGTACTTC. It encodes CASSPPTYRDQETQYF.

The chain couples TRBV14 to TRBJ2-7, with D tentatively TRBD2 (6 bases). CDR3 length: 17 amino acids. V lost 0 bases and J 7 bases, leaving 22 bases between the germline ends. Germline loops: CDR1 SGHDN, CDR2 FVKESK. DNA of the CDR3: TGTGCCAGCAGCCAAGACCTCGGGGAGGCCATAAACCTAGAGCAGTACTTC. Its translation is CASSQDLGEAINLEQYF.

This clone occurred once. One end of the junction does not line up with germline, which may come from a read error. The chain recombines TRBV5-1 with TRBJ2-1; D not resolved. CDR3 length: 14 amino acids. Germline V CDR1 and CDR2: SGHRS, YFSETQ. In DNA, the CDR3 is TGCGCCAGCAGTTTGGCAAACTCCTACAATGAGCAGTTCTTC. It translates to CASSLANSYNEQFF.

The chain joins TRBV7-9 to TRBJ1-2; weak D call: TRBD1 (6 bases). The CDR3 totals 12 residues. CDR1 is SEHNR, CDR2 FQNEAQ, per germline (reference sequence). The CDR3 coding sequence is TGTGCGTATCGGGACACGGGGTATGGCTACACCTTC. This translates into CAYRDTGYGYTF.

The CDR3: CASSNNRGPIYGYTF. The CDR3 DNA is TGTGCCAGCAGCAACAACAGGGGGCCGATCTATGGCTACACCTTC. The chain links TRBV5-6 to TRBJ1-2; TRBD1 matches at 9 bases. Germline assignment: CDR1 SGHDT and CDR2 YYEEEE. This CDR3 has 15 residues. The V and J ends lost 4 bases and 4 bases, in that order; junction bases with no gene match: 8.

The chain links TRBV15 to TRBJ1-2; TRBD1 might be the D (6 bases). Per the germline V gene, CDR1 is LNHNV and CDR2 is YYDKDF (reference sequence). The CDR3 is 14 amino acids. The V and J ends lost 5 bases and 4 bases respectively, with 14 bases between them. As DNA, the CDR3 is TGTGCCACCAGCGACGGGGGGCCCGGCTATGGCTACACCTTC. Protein sequence: CATSDGGPGYGYTF.

The chain combines TRBV9 with TRBJ1-1; TRBD1 is a possible D gene (6 bases). The CDR3 is 13 amino acids. V lost 4 bases to trimming and J lost 8 bases, with 15 bases between them. CDR1 is SGDLS and CDR2 is YYNGEE in the germline V gene. The CDR3 sequence: CASSPRGGGEAFF. The CDR3 DNA follows: TGTGCCAGCAGCCCTCGGGGAGGGGGAGAAGCTTTCTTT.

The chain carries TRBV7-9 and TRBJ1-1; a possible D gene is TRBD1 (6 bases). CDR1 is SEHNR, CDR2 FQNEAQ, per germline (reference sequence). V was pared by 6 bases and J by 4 bases, with 15 bases between. There are 14 residues in the CDR3. The CDR3 here is CASSSLRGGTEAFF. Written as DNA, the CDR3 is TGTGCCAGCAGTTCCCTCAGGGGCGGCACTGAAGCTTTCTTT.

This clone appeared a single time. This chain links TRBV2 with TRBJ1-2, with a possible D match to TRBD1 (5 bases). The V gene's germline CDR1 is SNHLY and CDR2 FYNNEI. This CDR3 is 12 amino acids long. V lost 5 bases and J 6 bases, leaving 10 bases between the germline ends. CDR3 residues: CASSPGRDGYTF. CDR3 in DNA: TGTGCCAGCAGTCCAGGGCGCGATGGCTACACCTTC.

The V and J genes are TRBV7-2 and TRBJ2-3; maybe TRBD2 (7 bases). This CDR3 contains 15 residues. The V end lost 2 bases, the J end lost 5 bases, and 14 bases lay between the germline ends. The germline V gene has CDR1 SGHTA and CDR2 FQGNSA. In DNA, the CDR3 is TGTGCCAGCAGCTTATGGGGGCGGGAGTTAGATACGCAGTATTTT. This translates into CASSLWGRELDTQYF. Supplemented by reference TRBV7-2 and TRBJ2-3, the full variable domain reads GAGVSQSPSNKVTEKGKDVELRCDPISGHTALYWYRQSLGQGLEFLIYFQGNSAPDKSGLPSDRFSAERTGGSVSTLTIQRTQQEDSAVYLCASSLWGRELDTQYFGPGTRLTVL.

The chain has TRBV9 and TRBJ1-3, with D unresolved. Trimming removed 4 bases at V and 5 bases at J, with 10 bases between. The CDR3 runs 13 residues. CDR1 is SGDLS and CDR2 is YYNGEE in the germline V gene. CDR3 protein: CASSQALRNTIYF. DNA of the CDR3: TGTGCCAGCAGCCAGGCTCTGAGAAACACCATATATTTT.

V and J are TRBV9 and TRBJ1-6; D unresolved. V was pared by 0 bases and J by 0 bases, with 13 bases between. Germline V gene lookup returns CDR1 SGDLS and CDR2 YYNGEE. The CDR3 totals 18 residues. The CDR3 bases are TGTGCCAGCAGCGTAGGCCGCGGCGGGAGCTCCTATAATTCACCCCTCCACTTT. Protein: CASSVGRGGSSYNSPLHF.

The rearrangement joins TRBV27 to TRBJ1-2, with 8 bases that match TRBD1. Per germline, CDR1 MNHEY and CDR2 SMNVEV (reference sequence). The CDR3 spans 14 residues. Trimming at V came to 6 bases and at J to 5 bases, leaving 8 bases not matched to a gene. The CDR3 DNA is TGTGCCAGCAGACAACAGGGGACAGGTTATGGCTACACCTTC. This sequence encodes CASRQQGTGYGYTF.

V is TRBV7-9 and J is TRBJ1-4; D gene ambiguous. CDR1 and CDR2 (germline): SEHNR, FQNEAQ (reference sequence). Trimming took 1 base from V and 7 from J, leaving 10 bases between them. There are 14 residues in the CDR3. This CDR3 reads CASSLGGSSEKLFF. The CDR3 DNA reads TGTGCCAGCAGCTTAGGAGGGAGTAGTGAAAAACTGTTTTTT.

J is TRBJ1-4 and V is TRBV30; possibly TRBD1 for D (5 bases). Deletions cut 3 bases from V and 11 bases from J, with 19 bases between. The CDR3 sequence is 14 residues long. Germline-derived CDR1 and CDR2 are GTSNPN and SVGIG (reference sequence). The CDR3 nucleotides read TGTGCCTGGAGAGGGGAATCAGGGAGCGGGAAACTGTTTTTT. This sequence encodes CAWRGESGSGKLFF.